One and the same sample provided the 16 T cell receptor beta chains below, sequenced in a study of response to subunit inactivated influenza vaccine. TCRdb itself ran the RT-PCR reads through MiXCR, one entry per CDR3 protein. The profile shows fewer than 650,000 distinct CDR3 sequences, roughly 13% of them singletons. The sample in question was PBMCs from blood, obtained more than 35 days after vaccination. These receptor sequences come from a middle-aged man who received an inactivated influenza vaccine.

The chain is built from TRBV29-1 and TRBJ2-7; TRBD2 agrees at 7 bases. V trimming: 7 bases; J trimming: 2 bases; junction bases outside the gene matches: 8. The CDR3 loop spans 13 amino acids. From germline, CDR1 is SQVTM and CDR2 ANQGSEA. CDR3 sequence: CSAEAGVTYEQYF. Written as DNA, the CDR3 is TGCAGCGCCGAGGCGGGGGTCACCTACGAGCAGTACTTC.

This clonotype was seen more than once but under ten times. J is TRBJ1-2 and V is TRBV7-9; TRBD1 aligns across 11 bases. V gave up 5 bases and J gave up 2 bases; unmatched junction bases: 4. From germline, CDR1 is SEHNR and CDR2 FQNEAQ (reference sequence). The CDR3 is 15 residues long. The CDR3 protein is CASSTGQGANYGYTF. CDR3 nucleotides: TGTGCCAGCAGCACCGGACAGGGGGCAAACTATGGCTACACCTTC.

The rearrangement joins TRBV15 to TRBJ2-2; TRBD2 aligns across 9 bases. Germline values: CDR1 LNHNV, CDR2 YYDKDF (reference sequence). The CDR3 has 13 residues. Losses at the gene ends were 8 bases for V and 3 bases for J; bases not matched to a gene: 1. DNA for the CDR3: TGTGCCACCGGCGGGGGGGACACCGGGGAGCTGTTTTTT. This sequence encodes CATGGGDTGELFF.

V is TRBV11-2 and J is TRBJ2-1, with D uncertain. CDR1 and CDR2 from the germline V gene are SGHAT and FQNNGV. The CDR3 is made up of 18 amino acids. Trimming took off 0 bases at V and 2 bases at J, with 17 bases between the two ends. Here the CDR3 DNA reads TGTGCCAGCAGCTTAGACCATCGACGGCCGAAAACCTACAATGAGCAGTTCTTC. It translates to CASSLDHRRPKTYNEQFF. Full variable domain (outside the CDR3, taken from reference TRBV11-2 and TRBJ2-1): EAGVAQSPRYKIIEKRQSVAFWCNPISGHATLYWYQQILGQGPKLLIQFQNNGVVDDSQLPKDRFSAERLKGVDSTLKIQPAKLEDSAVYLCASSLDHRRPKTYNEQFFGPGTRLTVL.

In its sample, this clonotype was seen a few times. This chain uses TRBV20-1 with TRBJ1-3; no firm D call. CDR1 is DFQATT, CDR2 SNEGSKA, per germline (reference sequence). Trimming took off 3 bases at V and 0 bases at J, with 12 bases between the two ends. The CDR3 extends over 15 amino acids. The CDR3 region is CSASFHGSSGNTIYF. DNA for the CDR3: TGCAGTGCTAGCTTTCACGGGAGCTCTGGAAACACCATATATTTT.

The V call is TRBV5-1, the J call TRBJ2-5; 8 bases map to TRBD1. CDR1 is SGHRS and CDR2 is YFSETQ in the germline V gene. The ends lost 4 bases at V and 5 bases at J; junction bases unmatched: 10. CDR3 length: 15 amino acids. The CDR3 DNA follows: TGCGCCAGCAGCAAGACCCAGGGGGCCTATGAGACCCAGTACTTC. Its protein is CASSKTQGAYETQYF.

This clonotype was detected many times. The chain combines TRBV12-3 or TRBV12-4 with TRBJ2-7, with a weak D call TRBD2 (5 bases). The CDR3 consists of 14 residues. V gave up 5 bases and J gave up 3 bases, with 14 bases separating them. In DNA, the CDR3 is TGTGCCAGCAGTCTACTAGGACGGGGCTACGAGCAGTACTTC. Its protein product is CASSLLGRGYEQYF.

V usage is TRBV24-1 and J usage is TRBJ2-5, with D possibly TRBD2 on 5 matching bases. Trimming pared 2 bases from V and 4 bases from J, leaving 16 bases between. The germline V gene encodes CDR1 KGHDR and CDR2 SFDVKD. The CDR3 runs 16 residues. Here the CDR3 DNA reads TGTGCCACCAGTGATTCCGGGAAGATAACCGGAGAGACCCAGTACTTC. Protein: CATSDSGKITGETQYF.

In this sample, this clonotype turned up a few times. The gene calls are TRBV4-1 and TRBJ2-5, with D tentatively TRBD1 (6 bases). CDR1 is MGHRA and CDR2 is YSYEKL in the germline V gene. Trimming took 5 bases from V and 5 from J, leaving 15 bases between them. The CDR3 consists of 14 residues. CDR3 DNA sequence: TGCGCCAGCAGCGACCCAGGGGTGGGGGAGACCCAGTACTTC. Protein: CASSDPGVGETQYF.

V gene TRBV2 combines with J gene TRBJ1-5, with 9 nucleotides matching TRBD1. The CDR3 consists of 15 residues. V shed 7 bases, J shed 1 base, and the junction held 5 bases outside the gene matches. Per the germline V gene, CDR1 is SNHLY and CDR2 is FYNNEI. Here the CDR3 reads CASIRDRASNQPQHF. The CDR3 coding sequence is TGTGCCAGCATTCGGGACAGGGCAAGCAATCAGCCCCAGCATTTT.

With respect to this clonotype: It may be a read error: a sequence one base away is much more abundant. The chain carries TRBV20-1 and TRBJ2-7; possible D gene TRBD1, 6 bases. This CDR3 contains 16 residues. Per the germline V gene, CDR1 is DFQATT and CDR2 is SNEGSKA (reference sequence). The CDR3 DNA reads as TGCTGTGCTAGAGAACTAACTGGGGGCAGGATCTACGAGCAGTACTTC. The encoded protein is CCARELTGGRIYEQYF.

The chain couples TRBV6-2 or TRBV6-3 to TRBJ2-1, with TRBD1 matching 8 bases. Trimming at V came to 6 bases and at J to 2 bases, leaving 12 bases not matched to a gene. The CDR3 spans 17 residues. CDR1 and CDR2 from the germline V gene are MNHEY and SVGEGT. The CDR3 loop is CASRTLRGRITYNEQFF. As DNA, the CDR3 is TGTGCCAGCAGAACTCTCAGGGGGCGCATCACCTACAATGAGCAGTTCTTC.

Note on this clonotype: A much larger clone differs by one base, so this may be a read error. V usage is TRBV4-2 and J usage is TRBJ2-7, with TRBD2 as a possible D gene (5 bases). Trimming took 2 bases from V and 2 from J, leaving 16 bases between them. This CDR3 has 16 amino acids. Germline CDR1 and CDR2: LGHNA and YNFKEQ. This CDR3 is CASSQYRASWTYEQYF. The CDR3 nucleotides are TGTGCCAGCAGCCAATATAGGGCTAGCTGGACCTACGAGCAGTACTTC.

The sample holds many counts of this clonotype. In nucleotides, the CDR3 is TGTGCCAGCAGTTACCCACTAGAAAGCAATGAGCAGTTCTTC. Residues: CASSYPLESNEQFF. The V and J genes are TRBV6-5 and TRBJ2-1; weak D call: TRBD2 (5 bases). The CDR3 contains 14 residues. V gave up 2 bases and J gave up 6 bases, with 11 bases separating them. Germline V lookup: CDR1 MNHEY, CDR2 SVGAGI.

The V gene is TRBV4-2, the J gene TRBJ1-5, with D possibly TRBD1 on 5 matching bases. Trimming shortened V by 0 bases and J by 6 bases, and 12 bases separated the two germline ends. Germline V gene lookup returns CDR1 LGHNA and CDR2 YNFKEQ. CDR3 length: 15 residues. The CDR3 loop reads CASSQDGAGVQPQHF. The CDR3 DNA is TGTGCCAGCAGCCAAGATGGGGCAGGCGTTCAGCCCCAGCATTTT.

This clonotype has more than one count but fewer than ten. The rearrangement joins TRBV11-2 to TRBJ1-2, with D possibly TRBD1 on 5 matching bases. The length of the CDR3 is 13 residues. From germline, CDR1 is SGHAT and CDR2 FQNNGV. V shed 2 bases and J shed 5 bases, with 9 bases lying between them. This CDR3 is CASSLTGRYGYTF. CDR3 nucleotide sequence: TGTGCCAGCAGCTTAACAGGAAGATATGGCTACACCTTC.